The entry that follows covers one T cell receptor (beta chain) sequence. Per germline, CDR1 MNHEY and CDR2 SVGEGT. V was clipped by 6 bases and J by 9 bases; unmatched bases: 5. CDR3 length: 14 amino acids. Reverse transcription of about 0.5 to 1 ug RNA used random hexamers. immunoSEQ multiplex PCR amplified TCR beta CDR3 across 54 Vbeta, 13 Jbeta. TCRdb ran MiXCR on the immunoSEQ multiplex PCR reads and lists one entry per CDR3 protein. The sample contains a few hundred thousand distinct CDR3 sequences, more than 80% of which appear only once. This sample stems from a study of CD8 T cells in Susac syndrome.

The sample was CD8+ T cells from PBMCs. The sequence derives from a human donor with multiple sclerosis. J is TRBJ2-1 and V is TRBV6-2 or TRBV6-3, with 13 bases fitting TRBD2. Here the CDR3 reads CASRLAGGPPEQFF. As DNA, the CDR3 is TGTGCCAGCAGACTAGCGGGAGGGCCTCCTGAGCAGTTCTTC.